This TCR beta chain was documented in a study of shared clonotypes between healthy human individuals. Turning to the study itself: The study used three CD4 naive, three CD4 memory, two CD8 naive and one CD8 memory plate per donor.

V lost 0 bases to trimming and J lost 5 bases, with 9 bases between them. The CDR3 covers 14 residues. CDR1 is SGHTS and CDR2 is YDEGEE in the germline V gene. Method: immunoSEQ multiplex PCR; TCRdb's copy keeps in-frame clones and lacks some. In the table there are 600,000 to 700,000 clones, roughly 73% of which are singletons. Study results and caveats: Larger richness was generally estimated for naive than memory subsets.

Healthy adults negative for HIV, lacking recent acute infections or vaccinations, served as donors. Researchers partitioned CD4+ cells into CD45RA+ naive and CD45RA-negative memory subsets. Comment on this clone: The antigen is undetermined.

The rearrangement links TRBV5-8 to TRBJ1-5; D gene uncertain. Sequenced input: memory CD4+ T cells sorted from blood. Subset: CD45RA-negative fraction. The clonotype comes from a woman aged 25 to 39 in good health. The chain's CDR3 is CASSLGWSDQPQHF. DNA for the CDR3: TGTGCCAGCAGCTTGGGATGGAGCGATCAGCCCCAGCATTTT.